Shown below are 14 T cell receptor beta chains from a single sample sequenced in a study of T cell repertoires in cytomegalovirus infection. TCRdb ran MiXCR on the reads and lists one entry per CDR3 protein. The sample lists around 310,000 distinct CDR3 sequences; about a sixth were seen once. Material: PBMCs. Every receptor here comes from a human donor in good health (CMV status not recorded). Some clones in this sample may be carry-over from other donors' samples.

This clonotype came up many times. The CDR3 protein is CASAGAEQSLPQHF. Here the CDR3 DNA reads TGTGCCAGCGCGGGGGCGGAACAATCATTGCCCCAGCATTTT. This chain uses TRBV7-9 with TRBJ1-5, with D possibly TRBD1 on 6 matching bases. CDR1 and CDR2 from the germline V gene are SEHNR and FQNEAQ (reference sequence). The CDR3 is 14 amino acids. Trimming stripped 8 bases from V and 9 bases from J, with 20 bases between.

Ten or more counts support this clonotype. The chain is built from TRBV12-3 or TRBV12-4 and TRBJ2-2, with 8 bases fitting TRBD1. V shed 8 bases, J shed 6 bases, and the junction held 8 bases outside the gene matches. CDR3 length equals 14 residues. The CDR3 loop reads CASLGQGGAGELFF. CDR3 nucleotides: TGTGCCAGCCTCGGACAGGGAGGAGCCGGGGAGCTGTTTTTT.

This clonotype appeared many times. CDR3 DNA: TGTGCCAGCAGCTTAGCGGTGTCAGCTGCCTCCTACGAGCAGTACTTC. Amino acid sequence: CASSLAVSAASYEQYF. V usage is TRBV7-2 and J usage is TRBJ2-7, with unresolved D. Germline CDR1 and CDR2: SGHTA and FQGNSA. The CDR3 is 16 amino acids. V was cut by 0 bases and J by 0 bases, with 12 bases left in between.

By share, this clonotype counts as medium-sized (0.01 to 0.1%). The J gene is TRBJ2-7, the V gene TRBV7-2; 9 bases map to TRBD2. J lost 4 bases, V lost 1 base, and 8 bases had no gene match. The germline CDR1 and CDR2 sequences are SGHTA and FQGNSA. The CDR3 extends over 16 amino acids. The CDR3 loop is CASSLEGGGVGYEQYF. The CDR3 DNA reads TGTGCCAGCAGCTTAGAAGGCGGGGGGGTTGGATACGAGCAGTACTTC.

There are a few counts of this clonotype. The chain joins TRBV18 to TRBJ1-5, with a weak D call TRBD1 (6 bases). The CDR3 is 16 residues long. The germline V gene encodes CDR1 KGHSH and CDR2 LQKENI. V shed 2 bases and J shed 5 bases, with 16 bases lying between them. The CDR3 loop reads CASSPGRDTIYQPQHF. The CDR3 coding sequence is TGTGCCAGCTCACCAGGCCGGGACACCATCTATCAGCCCCAGCATTTT.

This clonotype was seen many times. V usage is TRBV28 and J usage is TRBJ1-1; 9 bases are shared with TRBD1. Trimming at V came to 11 bases and at J to 4 bases, leaving 11 bases not matched to a gene. Germline CDR1 MDHEN, CDR2 SYDVKM. CDR3 length equals 14 residues. This CDR3 reads CAGLSTGGSTEAFF. The CDR3 DNA sequence: TGTGCCGGCTTGTCGACAGGGGGATCCACTGAAGCTTTCTTT.

This clonotype occurred once. The genes are TRBV15 and TRBJ2-2; TRBD1 aligns across 8 bases. Losses at the gene ends were 9 bases for V and 4 bases for J; bases not matched to a gene: 4. Germline V CDR1 and CDR2: LNHNV, YYDKDF (reference sequence). The CDR3 length is 13 residues. This CDR3 reads CATLTGVTGELFF. Written as DNA, the CDR3 is TGTGCCACGCTGACAGGGGTCACCGGGGAGCTGTTTTTT.

In regard to this clonotype: A read error is possible here, since a much larger clone lies one base away. V and J are TRBV7-6 and TRBJ2-5; D is undetermined. The CDR3 has 14 residues. Trimming left V 3 bases short and J 2 bases short, with 10 bases between. CDR1 is SGHVS, CDR2 FNYEAQ, per germline. The CDR3: CASSFDLNQETQYF. CDR3 DNA sequence: TGTGCCAGCAGCTTTGACCTGAATCAAGAGACCCAGTACTTC.

This clonotype appeared many times. The rearrangement joins TRBV12-3 or TRBV12-4 to TRBJ1-4; D remains unclear. This CDR3 has 13 residues. V shed 8 bases and J shed 0 bases, with 7 bases lying between them. The CDR3 DNA is TGTGCCAGCGTGGGTGCAACTAATGAAAAACTGTTTTTT. Its translation is CASVGATNEKLFF.

The sample holds a few counts of this clonotype. The J gene is TRBJ1-3, the V gene TRBV6-6; 7 nucleotides agree with TRBD1. Germline V gene data show CDR1 as MNHNY and CDR2 as SVGAGI (reference sequence). The CDR3 spans 14 residues. The trim removed 6 bases at V and 0 bases at J, leaving 2 bases unmatched. The CDR3 nucleotides read TGTGCCAGCAGCGGGACAGCCTCTGGAAACACCATATATTTT. Protein product: CASSGTASGNTIYF.

This clonotype was found many times. This chain connects TRBV10-3 to TRBJ1-5; tentative D call: TRBD1 (6 bases). V was cut by 7 bases and J by 0 bases, with 13 bases left in between. The CDR3 sequence is 15 residues long. Germline CDR1 ENHRY, CDR2 SYGVKD. The CDR3 here is CAIKGDRLSNQPQHF. Here the CDR3 DNA reads TGTGCCATCAAGGGGGATCGGCTTAGCAATCAGCCCCAGCATTTT.

This clonotype came up a few times. The genes are TRBV27 and TRBJ2-7; 8 bases are shared with TRBD1. The CDR3 length is 14 residues. Germline trimming cut 6 bases from V and 1 base from J; bases unmatched to any gene: 5. From germline, CDR1 is MNHEY and CDR2 SMNVEV (reference sequence). In DNA form, the CDR3 reads TGTGCCAGCAGGCAAGACAGGGGATCCTACGAGCAGTACTTC. This translates into CASRQDRGSYEQYF.

In its sample, this clonotype was seen many times. The CDR3 sequence is CASSSGEGEQYF. For the CDR3, the DNA is TGTGCCAGCAGCTCCGGGGAGGGCGAGCAGTACTTC. The chain has TRBV11-3 and TRBJ2-7, with 7 positions matching TRBD2. Losses at the gene ends were 4 bases for V and 6 bases for J; bases not matched to a gene: 3. The CDR3 contains 12 residues. Germline V gene data show CDR1 as SGHNT and CDR2 as YENEEA.

This clonotype was recorded a few times. The rearrangement uses TRBV7-9 and TRBJ1-4; D might be TRBD1 (5 bases). CDR1 SEHNR and CDR2 FQNEAQ come from the germline V gene (reference sequence). The CDR3 extends over 15 amino acids. With 2 bases removed from V and 7 bases from J, the gap between germline ends came to 14 bases. The chain's CDR3 is CASSLWDLVGEKLFF. The CDR3 bases are TGTGCCAGCAGCTTATGGGACTTGGTGGGTGAAAAACTGTTTTTT.